The next 15 T cell receptor beta chains were all read from a single sample in a study of Graves' ophthalmopathy and Graves' hyperthyroidism. Amplification of TCR beta CDR3 regions used RNA transcripts. The first-round RT-PCR employed HTBI primers together with the Qiagen OneStep RT-PCR kit. A multiplex PCR was then performed as the second round. TCRdb processed the multiplex PCR reads anew with MiXCR; each CDR3 protein has one entry. The sample lists approximately 1.2 million distinct CDR3 sequences; 35% to 40% were seen once. What was sequenced was peripheral blood or thyroid tissue (not recorded which). The receptors were gathered from an adult man with Graves' hyperthyroidism.

This clonotype has just a few counts. The chain is built from TRBV18 and TRBJ1-6; D remains ambiguous. V was cut by 6 bases and J by 3 bases, with 18 bases left in between. The CDR3 runs 17 residues. CDR1 and CDR2 (germline): KGHSH, LQKENI. In DNA, the CDR3 is TGTGCCAGCTCCCCCCATGGCGGGCAAGGCTATAATTCACCCCTCCACTTT. Translated: CASSPHGGQGYNSPLHF.

By sample share, this clonotype is large. The J gene is TRBJ2-5, the V gene TRBV20-1; D is uncertain. Trimming took off 3 bases at V and 0 bases at J, with 2 bases between the two ends. Looked up from germline, CDR1 is DFQATT and CDR2 is SNEGSKA (reference sequence). CDR3 length: 11 residues. The CDR3 sequence: CSARHQETQYF. The CDR3, as DNA: TGCAGTGCTAGGCACCAAGAGACCCAGTACTTC.

This clonotype was recorded many times. The chain employs TRBV20-1 and TRBJ2-5, with D unclear. CDR3 length: 11 amino acids. V was shortened by 5 bases and J by 5 bases, with 9 bases between the two germline ends. Germline V gene data show CDR1 as DFQATT and CDR2 as SNEGSKA (reference sequence). The DNA of the CDR3 is TGCAGTGCTTTTACACGGGAGACCCAGTACTTC. Translated: CSAFTRETQYF.

V gene TRBV4-3 combines with J gene TRBJ1-2, with no clear D. Per the germline V gene, CDR1 is LGHNA and CDR2 is YSLEER. Deletions cut 0 bases from V and 6 bases from J, with 17 bases between. This CDR3 spans 16 amino acids. The CDR3 loop is CASSQDLGSGLDGYTF. DNA for the CDR3: TGCGCCAGCAGCCAAGATTTAGGCTCTGGGTTGGATGGCTACACCTTC.

The table lists this clonotype with a few counts. J is TRBJ2-7 and V is TRBV7-2, with TRBD2 matching 10 bases. This CDR3 has 14 residues. Germline values: CDR1 SGHTA, CDR2 FQGNSA. V gave up 7 bases and J gave up 2 bases; unmatched junction bases: 5. CDR3 sequence (DNA): TGTGCCAGCACTTTAGCGGGAGGTGCCTACGAGCAGTACTTC. Translation gives CASTLAGGAYEQYF. The complete variable domain, with remaining parts taken from reference TRBV7-2 and TRBJ2-7, reads GAGVSQSPSNKVTEKGKDVELRCDPISGHTALYWYRQSLGQGLEFLIYFQGNSAPDKSGLPSDRFSAERTGGSVSTLTIQRTQQEDSAVYLCASTLAGGAYEQYFGPGTRLTVT.

As concerns this clonotype: The junction does not match germline at one end; this may be a read error. V is TRBV2 and J is TRBJ1-1; D is unclear. This CDR3 comprises 12 residues. From germline, CDR1 is SNHLY and CDR2 FYNNEI. CDR3 amino acids: CASREGGAEAFF. CDR3 DNA sequence: TGTGCCAGCAGGGAAGGTGGCGCTGAAGCTTTCTTT.

The genes are TRBV7-2 and TRBJ2-7, with D possibly TRBD1 on 5 matching bases. V dropped 3 bases and J dropped 9 bases, with 18 bases sitting between them. The CDR3 is 14 residues long. Germline CDR1 SGHTA, CDR2 FQGNSA. The CDR3 DNA reads as TGTGCCAGCAGCTTGGCCCGGACCGAAACAGGGCAGTACTTC. This translates into CASSLARTETGQYF. The full variable domain, completed using reference TRBV7-2 and TRBJ2-7, is GAGVSQSPSNKVTEKGKDVELRCDPISGHTALYWYRQSLGQGLEFLIYFQGNSAPDKSGLPSDRFSAERTGGSVSTLTIQRTQQEDSAVYLCASSLARTETGQYFGPGTRLTVT.

This clonotype was recorded at least ten times. The CDR3 coding sequence is TGTGCCAGCAGAGACTCAACCGGGGAGCTGTTTTTT. It is translated as CASRDSTGELFF. The chain joins TRBV27 to TRBJ2-2; unclear D gene. The germline V and J ends were trimmed by 6 bases and 5 bases, with 7 bases remaining between them. This CDR3 spans 12 amino acids. CDR1 and CDR2 from the germline V gene are MNHEY and SMNVEV (reference sequence).

In this sample, this clonotype turned up many times. V is TRBV20-1 and J is TRBJ1-6; D might be TRBD1 (5 bases). Trimming took 6 bases from V and 7 from J, leaving 22 bases between them. The germline gives CDR1 DFQATT, CDR2 SNEGSKA (reference sequence). The CDR3 has 16 amino acids. The CDR3 DNA reads TGCAGTGCCAAGAGTGAGGGGAGACCGCAGAATTCACCCCTCCACTTT. This gives the protein CSAKSEGRPQNSPLHF.

This clonotype has a handful of counts. This sequence joins TRBV15 and TRBJ2-7; 10 nucleotides align to TRBD2. This CDR3 is built from 15 residues. Trimming cost V 0 bases and J 6 bases; bases outside gene matches: 5. Germline-derived CDR1 and CDR2 are LNHNV and YYDKDF (reference sequence). Written as DNA, the CDR3 is TGTGCCACCAGCAGAGATATAGCTAGCGGGAGCGAGCAGTACTTC. This codes for CATSRDIASGSEQYF.

This clonotype was detected many times. This chain uses TRBV20-1 with TRBJ2-5; the match to TRBD2 covers 10 bases. Germline V lookup: CDR1 DFQATT, CDR2 SNEGSKA (reference sequence). The V gene end was trimmed by 5 bases and the J gene end by 10 bases; junction bases not matched to a gene: 13. The CDR3 is made up of 14 amino acids. CDR3 sequence (DNA): TGCAGTGCTCCCGCCCTACGAGCTAGCGGGGGCCAGTACTTC. Its protein product is CSAPALRASGGQYF.

This clonotype was seen just once. V gene TRBV7-9 combines with J gene TRBJ2-7; tentative D call: TRBD2 (6 bases). CDR3 size: 15 residues. Germline loops: CDR1 SEHNR, CDR2 FQNEAQ (reference sequence). Trimming cost V 3 bases and J 2 bases, with 14 bases left between them. In DNA form, the CDR3 reads TGTGCCAGCAGCTTCTGGGACTCGGGGACCTACGAGCAGTACTTC. Translating it yields CASSFWDSGTYEQYF.

This clonotype has ten or more counts. The V gene is TRBV9, the J gene TRBJ2-7, with D hard to call. CDR3 length: 14 amino acids. Germline CDR1 reads SGDLS; CDR2 reads YYNGEE. Trimming removed 0 bases at V and 1 base at J, with 8 bases between. The CDR3 coding sequence is TGTGCCAGCAGCGTAGACGCGGCTTCCTACGAGCAGTACTTC. Translating gives CASSVDAASYEQYF.

The chain joins TRBV30 to TRBJ1-6, with D unresolved. This CDR3 is 13 amino acids long. CDR1 is GTSNPN and CDR2 is SVGIG in the germline V gene (reference sequence). V lost 2 bases and J lost 1, with 3 bases in between. CDR3 amino acids: CAWSTSYNSPLHF. CDR3 nucleotide sequence: TGTGCCTGGAGTACATCCTATAATTCACCCCTCCACTTT.

There are many counts of this clonotype. J is TRBJ1-6 and V is TRBV25-1, with 7 bases identical to TRBD1. The germline V gene encodes CDR1 MGHDK and CDR2 SYGVNS. The CDR3 is 15 residues long. J lost 9 bases, V lost 4 bases, and 9 bases had no gene match. This CDR3 is CASSGNRGGGSPLHF. CDR3 DNA: TGTGCCAGCAGTGGCAACAGGGGCGGAGGTTCACCCCTCCACTTT.